Sequencing of this T cell receptor beta chain was carried out in a study of molecular identifiers for immune sequencing clone quantification. The ends were cut back, 4 bases at V and 0 bases at J, with 11 bases in the middle. CDR3 length: 15 amino acids. Per the germline V gene, CDR1 is SGDLS and CDR2 is YYNGEE. In TCRdb, the PCR reads were re-called with MiXCR into one record per CDR3 protein. The sample consists of some 93,000 distinct CDR3 sequences, under 25% of them appearing once. The receptor's source is a human donor in good health. Some libraries in this study had Jurkat cell RNA spiked in. Sequencing used naive CD8+ T cells from blood, with Jurkat cell RNA spiked in. Specified subset: FACS-sorted CD8+CD4-CCR7+CD45RA+ naive T cells. This chain links TRBV9 with TRBJ2-4; D perhaps matches TRBD2 (6 bases). The CDR3 region is CASSPRGTAKNIQYF. DNA for the CDR3: TGTGCCAGCAGCCCTCGGGGGACAGCCAAAAACATTCAGTACTTC.